A selection of T cell receptor beta chains follows, all from one sample in a study of cytomegalovirus exposure and HLA in healthy donors. Clones were read by immunoSEQ multiplex PCR, and TCRdb kept only the in-frame ones, dropping some. Of roughly 160,000 clones listed, 75% to 90% are singletons. The specimen sequenced was PBMCs. The source of these receptors is a male donor in good health and CMV-seronegative. The CDR3 runs from the conserved cysteine through the conserved F or W. Each record gives: D gene, J gene, clone size, CDR3 length, V gene, CDR3 DNA, CDR3 protein. The D gene is left open where the match is weak. Clone size, where shown, is once, few, many, or a class for clones that have expanded.

D gene: NA; J gene: TRBJ1-4; clone size: few; CDR3 length: 15; V gene: TRBV7-9; CDR3 DNA: TGTGCCAGCAGCGCGACAGGAGCAACTAATGAAAAACTGTTTTTT; CDR3 protein: CASSATGATNEKLFF
D gene: TRBD1; J gene: TRBJ1-2; clone size: once; CDR3 length: 13; V gene: TRBV6-4; CDR3 DNA: TGTGCCAGCAGGGACCAGGGGGTCGGCGGCTACACCTTC; CDR3 protein: CASRDQGVGGYTF
D gene: TRBD2; J gene: TRBJ2-7; clone size: NA; CDR3 length: 13; V gene: TRBV30; CDR3 DNA: TGTGCCTGTACTAGCGGGGGGCCCTACGAGCAGTACTTC; CDR3 protein: CACTSGGPYEQYF
D gene: NA; J gene: TRBJ1-1; clone size: NA; CDR3 length: 14; V gene: TRBV6-6; CDR3 DNA: TGTGCCATCCGACCGGGCAGGGCGGACACTGAAGCTTTCTTT; CDR3 protein: CAIRPGRADTEAFF
D gene: TRBD1; J gene: TRBJ1-1; clone size: once; CDR3 length: 14; V gene: TRBV25-1; CDR3 DNA: TGTGCCAGCAGTCCGGGACAGGCTCGCGCTGAAGCTTTCTTT; CDR3 protein: CASSPGQARAEAFF
D gene: NA; J gene: TRBJ1-4; clone size: few; CDR3 length: 13; V gene: TRBV2; CDR3 DNA: TGTGCCAGCAGTTGGGGCCCCAACGAAAAACTGTTTTTT; CDR3 protein: CASSWGPNEKLFF
D gene: NA; J gene: TRBJ1-2; clone size: few; CDR3 length: 13; V gene: TRBV6-5; CDR3 DNA: TGTGCCAGCAGTTACGTAGGGGTGGGTGGCTACACCTTC; CDR3 protein: CASSYVGVGGYTF
D gene: TRBD1; J gene: TRBJ2-7; clone size: NA; CDR3 length: 14; V gene: TRBV2; CDR3 DNA: TGTGCCAGCAGTGAGGACAGGGGGGCCTACGAGCAGTACTTC; CDR3 protein: CASSEDRGAYEQYF
D gene: NA; J gene: TRBJ1-6; clone size: NA; CDR3 length: 15; V gene: TRBV5-1; CDR3 DNA: TGCGCCAGCAGCCTTAGGACGGACGGGGGTTCACCCCTCCACTTT; CDR3 protein: CASSLRTDGGSPLHF
D gene: TRBD2; J gene: TRBJ2-5; clone size: NA; CDR3 length: 16; V gene: TRBV6-5; CDR3 DNA: TGTGCCAGCAGTTACTCTGGGCGGGGGGCACGAGAGACCCAGTACTTC; CDR3 protein: CASSYSGRGARETQYF
D gene: NA; J gene: TRBJ1-6; clone size: once; CDR3 length: 14; V gene: TRBV11-2; CDR3 DNA: TGTGCCAGCAGCTTAAGGCAGGGTTTTTCACCCCTCCACTTT; CDR3 protein: CASSLRQGFSPLHF
D gene: NA; J gene: TRBJ1-3; clone size: NA; CDR3 length: 13; V gene: TRBV6-6; CDR3 DNA: TGTGCCAGCAGAGACAGTGGGGAAAACACCATATATTTT; CDR3 protein: CASRDSGENTIYF
D gene: TRBD1; J gene: TRBJ1-1; clone size: NA; CDR3 length: 16; V gene: TRBV25-1; CDR3 DNA: TGTGCCAGCAGTGGCGATACCAGGGGGATGAACACTGAAGCTTTCTTT; CDR3 protein: CASSGDTRGMNTEAFF
D gene: NA; J gene: TRBJ2-3; clone size: NA; CDR3 length: 16; V gene: TRBV4-2; CDR3 DNA: TGTGCCAGCAGCCAAGATAAAGGGGCCAGGGGAGATACGCAGTATTTT; CDR3 protein: CASSQDKGARGDTQYF
D gene: NA; J gene: TRBJ2-2; clone size: NA; CDR3 length: 17; V gene: TRBV5-1; CDR3 DNA: TGCGCCAGCAGCTTGGCGTTCCAGGGTCGGAACACCGGGGAGCTGTTTTTT; CDR3 protein: CASSLAFQGRNTGELFF
D gene: NA; J gene: TRBJ2-7; clone size: NA; CDR3 length: 13; V gene: TRBV6-5; CDR3 DNA: TGTGCCAGCATCAGGACAGACACCTACGAGCAGTACTTC; CDR3 protein: CASIRTDTYEQYF
D gene: NA; J gene: TRBJ1-2; clone size: NA; CDR3 length: 12; V gene: TRBV7-9; CDR3 DNA: TGTGCCAGCAGCCGGGAGGAATATGGCTACACCTTC; CDR3 protein: CASSREEYGYTF
D gene: NA; J gene: TRBJ1-1; clone size: NA; CDR3 length: 14; V gene: TRBV7-2; CDR3 DNA: TGTGCCAGCAGCTTAAGAGGGAGTAGCTCTGAAGCTTTCTTT; CDR3 protein: CASSLRGSSSEAFF
D gene: TRBD1; J gene: TRBJ2-7; clone size: NA; CDR3 length: 16; V gene: TRBV2; CDR3 DNA: TGTGCCAGCAGGATCGGTGACAGGGGGCTCCTCTACGAGCAGTACTTC; CDR3 protein: CASRIGDRGLLYEQYF
D gene: NA; J gene: TRBJ2-2; clone size: NA; CDR3 length: 14; V gene: TRBV10-3; CDR3 DNA: TGTGCCATCAGTGAGTTGCGCGGGACCGGGGAGCTGTTTTTT; CDR3 protein: CAISELRGTGELFF
D gene: NA; J gene: TRBJ2-3; clone size: NA; CDR3 length: 14; V gene: TRBV5-4; CDR3 DNA: TGTGCCAGCAGCCGGGGAGAAGAGACAGATACGCAGTATTTT; CDR3 protein: CASSRGEETDTQYF
D gene: NA; J gene: TRBJ1-5; clone size: once; CDR3 length: 13; V gene: TRBV30; CDR3 DNA: TGTGCCTGGAGTAAGTCCCTAAATCAGCCCCAGCATTTT; CDR3 protein: CAWSKSLNQPQHF
D gene: TRBD2; J gene: TRBJ2-1; clone size: NA; CDR3 length: 14; V gene: TRBV5-1; CDR3 DNA: TGCGCCAGCAGCTTTGGGGGGGTGGTATGGGAGCAGTTCTTC; CDR3 protein: CASSFGGVVWEQFF
D gene: TRBD1; J gene: TRBJ1-1; clone size: NA; CDR3 length: 13; V gene: TRBV5-1; CDR3 DNA: TGCGCCAGCAGCGAGACAGGGGTGACTGAAGCTTTCTTT; CDR3 protein: CASSETGVTEAFF
D gene: TRBD2; J gene: TRBJ2-3; clone size: NA; CDR3 length: 15; V gene: TRBV30; CDR3 DNA: TGTGCCTGGAGCGGGCGGGGGGGCCCCACAGATACGCAGTATTTT; CDR3 protein: CAWSGRGGPTDTQYF
D gene: NA; J gene: TRBJ1-5; clone size: NA; CDR3 length: 15; V gene: TRBV5-6; CDR3 DNA: TGTGCCAGCAGTTTCAGGGGTTATAGCAATCAGCCCCAGCATTTT; CDR3 protein: CASSFRGYSNQPQHF
D gene: TRBD1; J gene: TRBJ1-4; clone size: once; CDR3 length: 14; V gene: TRBV6-5; CDR3 DNA: TGTGCCAGCAGCCCAGGGGGTCCGGGTGAAAAACTGTTTTTT; CDR3 protein: CASSPGGPGEKLFF
D gene: NA; J gene: TRBJ2-5; clone size: NA; CDR3 length: 13; V gene: TRBV5-4; CDR3 DNA: TGTGCCAGCAAGCGTGGCAGCCAAGAGACCCAGTACTTC; CDR3 protein: CASKRGSQETQYF
D gene: NA; J gene: TRBJ1-1; clone size: NA; CDR3 length: 13; V gene: TRBV6-6; CDR3 DNA: TGTGCCAGCACCCTCGAGAGTCACACTGAAGCTTTCTTT; CDR3 protein: CASTLESHTEAFF
D gene: TRBD2; J gene: TRBJ2-3; clone size: NA; CDR3 length: 15; V gene: TRBV11-2; CDR3 DNA: TGTGCCAGCAGCTTAATAGCGGGGTTTACAGATACGCAGTATTTT; CDR3 protein: CASSLIAGFTDTQYF
D gene: TRBD1; J gene: TRBJ1-6; clone size: few; CDR3 length: 15; V gene: TRBV5-8; CDR3 DNA: TGTGCCAGCAACACACAGGGGGCTAATAATTCACCCCTCCACTTT; CDR3 protein: CASNTQGANNSPLHF
D gene: NA; J gene: TRBJ1-2; clone size: NA; CDR3 length: 14; V gene: TRBV7-2; CDR3 DNA: TGTGCCAGCAGCCCAATGCAACAGGCCTATGGCTACACCTTC; CDR3 protein: CASSPMQQAYGYTF
D gene: NA; J gene: TRBJ2-1; clone size: NA; CDR3 length: 12; V gene: TRBV19; CDR3 DNA: TGTGCCAGTAGTATCTTGTACAATGAGCAGTTCTTC; CDR3 protein: CASSILYNEQFF
D gene: NA; J gene: TRBJ1-1; clone size: NA; CDR3 length: 13; V gene: TRBV6-5; CDR3 DNA: TGTGCCAGCAGTGAGAGTGGTGATTATGAAGCTTTCTTT; CDR3 protein: CASSESGDYEAFF
D gene: NA; J gene: TRBJ2-5; clone size: NA; CDR3 length: 12; V gene: TRBV5-6; CDR3 DNA: TGTGCCAGCAGACAGGGAGCAGAGACCCAGTACTTC; CDR3 protein: CASRQGAETQYF